What follows is one TCR beta chain and its context. This entry belongs to a study of cytomegalovirus exposure and HLA in healthy donors. Study overall: The same platform used for the 666 first-cohort repertoires was also used for the 130 or so validation repertoires, as a later analysis reported.

The data were produced by immunoSEQ multiplex PCR, yet TCRdb's version contains in-frame clones alone and is incomplete. This table holds a few hundred thousand clones, around 87% found once. The CDR3 is 14 amino acids. The ends were cut back, 6 bases at V and 3 bases at J, with 14 bases in the middle. Germline V gene sequence: CDR1 MDHEN, CDR2 SYDVKM. The sequence was obtained from a woman aged 18 to 35 in good health and CMV-seronegative. Source material: PBMCs. The genes are TRBV28 and TRBJ1-2; D is unclear. Here the CDR3 DNA reads TGTGCCAGCAGACTTTCAGGTTGGGACTATGGCTACACCTTC. It yields the protein CASRLSGWDYGYTF.